These 23 T cell receptor beta chains came from one sample sequenced in a study of blood T cell repertoires in COVID-19. The protocol was immunoSEQ multiplex PCR, while the TCRdb copy is restricted to in-frame clones and leaves out a portion. The repertoire holds approximately 260,000 clones, with roughly 89% as singletons. The material sequenced was peripheral blood. These receptor sequences come from a woman aged 40 to 50 who had recovered from COVID-19.

The sample holds a few counts of this clone. This rearrangement joins TRBV2 to TRBJ1-5, with 11 bases identical to TRBD1. Looked up from germline, CDR1 is SNHLY and CDR2 is FYNNEI. With 4 bases clipped from V and 1 base from J, the junction kept 6 bases outside the gene matches. The CDR3 has 17 residues. In DNA, the CDR3 is TGTGCCAGCAGTGGGACAGGGGGCGTCACAAGCAATCAGCCCCAGCATTTT. Protein product: CASSGTGGVTSNQPQHF.

This clone is a singleton in its sample. The gene calls are TRBV19 and TRBJ2-7; tentatively, D is TRBD2 (5 bases). This CDR3 contains 16 residues. V was pared by 6 bases and J by 2 bases, with 20 bases between. Germline V gives CDR1 LNHDA, CDR2 SQIVND (reference sequence). The CDR3 sequence is CASSDTPGISPYEQYF. The CDR3 nucleotides are TGTGCCAGTAGCGACACTCCGGGAATATCCCCCTACGAGCAGTACTTC.

The V and J genes are TRBV25-1 and TRBJ2-1; 8 bases are shared with TRBD2. This CDR3 contains 15 residues. Germline trimming cut 4 bases from V and 7 bases from J; bases unmatched to any gene: 9. Germline V lookup: CDR1 MGHDK, CDR2 SYGVNS. CDR3 coding DNA: TGTGCCAGCAGTGGGAAGCGGGAGATTTGGAATGAGCAGTTCTTC. Its translation: CASSGKREIWNEQFF.

The genes are TRBV23-1 and TRBJ1-6, with 11 bases aligning to TRBD1. TRBV23-1 carries the ORF label, with uncertain function. CDR3 length: 17 residues. V shed 2 bases and J 9 bases; nucleotides not matched to a gene: 9. CDR3 sequence: CASSQVTGTGGSSPLHF. The CDR3 DNA reads TGCGCCAGCAGTCAAGTAACCGGGACAGGGGGAAGTTCACCCCTCCACTTT.

The chain combines TRBV29-1 with TRBJ1-5, with TRBD1 identical over 8 bases. Germline trimming cut 7 bases from V and 6 bases from J; bases unmatched to any gene: 8. The CDR3 covers 13 residues. Per the germline V gene, CDR1 is SQVTM and CDR2 is ANQGSEA. The DNA for the CDR3 is TGCAGCGCCCAACAGGGGGAGGGTCAGCCCCAGCATTTT. Protein: CSAQQGEGQPQHF.

This clone was observed once. The chain couples TRBV7-2 to TRBJ2-3; 8 bases are shared with TRBD2. CDR1 is SGHTA and CDR2 is FQGNSA in the germline V gene. Germline trimming cut 1 base from V and 4 bases from J; bases unmatched to any gene: 7. The CDR3 covers 16 residues. The CDR3 loop reads CASSLGSAGAPDTQYF. As DNA, the CDR3 is TGTGCCAGCAGCTTAGGTTCAGCGGGAGCCCCAGATACGCAGTATTTT.

This chain joins TRBV7-2 and TRBJ2-1, with D perhaps matching TRBD1 (6 bases). V gave up 3 bases and J gave up 10 bases, with 13 bases separating them. The germline V gene has CDR1 SGHTA and CDR2 FQGNSA. The CDR3 spans 13 residues. CDR3 region: CASSFYREREQFF. CDR3 bases: TGTGCCAGCAGCTTCTACAGGGAGCGGGAGCAGTTCTTC.

The chain is built from TRBV20-1 and TRBJ2-5, with 12 bases that match TRBD2. The CDR3 runs to 15 residues. Germline V gene lookup returns CDR1 DFQATT and CDR2 SNEGSKA (reference sequence). J was trimmed by 5 bases and V by 3 bases; bases with no gene match: 7. Here the CDR3 DNA reads TGCAGTGCTAGTTATCCTAGCGGGGGGGTGGAGACCCAGTACTTC. This translates into CSASYPSGGVETQYF.

The J gene is TRBJ1-6, the V gene TRBV7-6, with 8 positions matching TRBD1. This CDR3 has 15 amino acids. V lost 5 bases, J lost 8 bases, and 8 bases stayed unmatched. Germline assignment: CDR1 SGHVS and CDR2 FNYEAQ. CDR3 DNA: TGTGCCAGCAGCCCTGACAGGGGATGGGATTCACCCCTCCACTTT. Protein product: CASSPDRGWDSPLHF.

This clone was counted once. This chain uses TRBV7-8 with TRBJ2-1; 14 positions agree with TRBD2. CDR1 SGHVS and CDR2 FQNEAQ come from the germline V gene. CDR3 length: 16 residues. V was clipped by 3 bases and J by 9 bases; unmatched bases: 7. The CDR3 protein is CASSLEDGLAGGEQFF. The CDR3 DNA follows: TGTGCCAGCAGCTTGGAAGACGGACTAGCGGGAGGTGAGCAGTTCTTC.

In this sample, this clone turned up a few times. This chain uses TRBV7-9 with TRBJ1-1; 9 bases are a match to TRBD1. V lost 4 bases and J lost 5; bases outside the gene matches: 8. The germline V gene has CDR1 SEHNR and CDR2 FQNEAQ (reference sequence). The CDR3 length is 15 residues. In nucleotides, the CDR3 is TGTGCCAGCAGCTACGGGACAGGGATGGGGACTGAAGCTTTCTTT. This translates into CASSYGTGMGTEAFF.

This sequence joins TRBV28 and TRBJ2-1; D is unresolved. V dropped 1 base and J dropped 8 bases, with 12 bases sitting between them. The CDR3 contains 14 residues. Germline loops: CDR1 MDHEN, CDR2 SYDVKM. The CDR3 DNA sequence: TGTGCCAGCAGTTTATCACCGCTCCCAGATGAGCAGTTCTTC. Its translation is CASSLSPLPDEQFF. The full variable domain, its missing parts supplied by reference TRBV28 and TRBJ2-1, is DVKVTQSSRYLVKRTGEKVFLECVQDMDHENMFWYRQDPGLGLRLIYFSYDVKMKEKGDIPEGYSVSREKKERFSLILESASTNQTSMYLCASSLSPLPDEQFFGPGTRLTVL.

This chain links TRBV6-1 with TRBJ1-1; D is ambiguous. Germline assignment: CDR1 MNHNS and CDR2 SASEGT. V dropped 2 bases and J dropped 2 bases, with 6 bases sitting between them. The CDR3 consists of 13 residues. This CDR3 is CASSEQTNTEAFF. Here the CDR3 DNA reads TGTGCCAGCAGTGAACAGACAAACACTGAAGCTTTCTTT.

The gene calls are TRBV5-1 and TRBJ2-5; 12 nucleotides match TRBD2. Per the germline V gene, CDR1 is SGHRS and CDR2 is YFSETQ. The CDR3 covers 16 residues. V dropped 4 bases and J dropped 4; count of bases not matched to a gene: 8. The CDR3 bases are TGCGCCAGCAGCATTGGACTAGCGGGGCGGGGAGAGACCCAGTACTTC. Protein: CASSIGLAGRGETQYF.

The chain joins TRBV25-1 to TRBJ1-4, with D possibly being TRBD1 (5 bases). The germline CDR1 and CDR2 sequences are MGHDK and SYGVNS. This CDR3 has 14 amino acids. Between the trimmed V and J ends, which lost 3 bases and 4 bases, there was a span of 9 bases. The CDR3 reads CASSEAGGNEKLFF. The DNA of the CDR3 is TGTGCCAGCAGTGAGGCGGGGGGTAATGAAAAACTGTTTTTT.

This clone came up once. The chain has TRBV19 and TRBJ2-1; 7 bases map to TRBD2. The CDR3 contains 15 residues. Per germline, CDR1 LNHDA and CDR2 SQIVND (reference sequence). Trimming cost V 5 bases and J 6 bases; bases outside gene matches: 10. This CDR3 is CASSWLAEPSNEQFF. The CDR3 DNA sequence: TGTGCCAGTAGTTGGCTAGCGGAGCCGAGCAATGAGCAGTTCTTC.

This chain links TRBV6-1 with TRBJ1-1; D uncertain. The CDR3 extends over 14 amino acids. Trimming removed 2 bases at V and 4 bases at J, with 11 bases between. The germline gives CDR1 MNHNS, CDR2 SASEGT. CDR3 in DNA: TGTGCCAGCAGTGAACCGGGGTATGGCACTGAAGCTTTCTTT. It codes for CASSEPGYGTEAFF.

This clone appeared a single time. The gene calls are TRBV6-5 and TRBJ1-2; D may be TRBD1 (6 bases). This CDR3 is 14 amino acids long. Trimming removed 5 bases from V and 5 bases from J, with 15 bases in between. In germline, CDR1 is MNHEY, CDR2 SVGAGI. For the CDR3, the DNA is TGTGCCAGCAGTCTTACCGACAGGAGTTATGGCTACACCTTC. It translates to CASSLTDRSYGYTF.

The chain has TRBV2 and TRBJ2-5; no definite D call. This CDR3 spans 18 amino acids. Germline V gene lookup returns CDR1 SNHLY and CDR2 FYNNEI. The V end was cut by 3 bases, the J end by 2 bases, with 22 bases between. The DNA of the CDR3 is TGTGCCAGCAGTGACTATGGGTATTCGGTCCAGGTACAAGAGACCCAGTACTTC. Residues: CASSDYGYSVQVQETQYF.

CDR3 residues: CASNWRGVYGYTF. The CDR3 DNA reads as TGTGCCAGTAATTGGAGGGGCGTTTATGGCTACACCTTC. The chain carries TRBV19 and TRBJ1-2; perhaps TRBD1 as D (5 bases). In germline, CDR1 is LNHDA, CDR2 SQIVND (reference sequence). Deletions cut 7 bases from V and 5 bases from J, with 14 bases between. The CDR3 spans 13 residues.

This clone appeared once. The J gene is TRBJ1-2, the V gene TRBV28, with D possibly TRBD1 on 5 matching bases. This CDR3 has 14 residues. The V end lost 5 bases, the J end lost 4 bases, and 14 bases lay between the germline ends. Germline V gene lookup returns CDR1 MDHEN and CDR2 SYDVKM. The CDR3 loop is CASSPMGGGYGYTF. The CDR3 DNA reads as TGTGCCAGCAGTCCCATGGGGGGGGGCTATGGCTACACCTTC.

The genes are TRBV29-1 and TRBJ2-2, with 10 nucleotides matching TRBD2. This CDR3 comprises 13 residues. Germline-derived CDR1 and CDR2 are SQVTM and ANQGSEA. After removal of 6 bases from V and 5 bases from J, the junction contained 3 bases not matched to a gene. The DNA for the CDR3 is TGCAGCGTGGAGCGGGAGGGAACCGGGGAGCTGTTTTTT. It specifies CSVEREGTGELFF.

The chain couples TRBV13 to TRBJ2-5, with 8 bases matching TRBD2. CDR1 and CDR2 from the germline V gene are PRHDT and FYEKMQ (reference sequence). The CDR3 is 15 amino acids. After removal of 5 bases from V and 0 bases from J, the junction contained 5 bases not matched to a gene. DNA for the CDR3: TGTGCCAGCAGCGTTGGTAGCGGGAACCAAGAGACCCAGTACTTC. It encodes CASSVGSGNQETQYF.